This T cell receptor (beta chain) derives from a study of blood T cell repertoires in COVID-19. Study overall: From the United States, Italy and Spain came samples of acute and convalescent COVID-19. Sources were T cells, B-cell-depleted T cells, or PBMCs; the material itself was cDNA or gDNA.

Study processing details: Counts of nucleated cells, estimated from reference gene primer amplification, were obtained. TCRdb keeps only in-frame clones here, not all; method: immunoSEQ multiplex PCR. V and J calls and clone size are as listed in that table; D and trimming were resolved from the DNA. Of approximately 71,000 clones in the sample, roughly 80% were seen once. This clonotype was obtained from a human donor in a cohort sampled during active COVID-19. Specimen: peripheral blood.

The CDR3 loop is CASSLSPDRASYNEQFF. CDR3 DNA: TGTGCCAGCAGCTTATCCCCGGACAGGGCGTCCTACAATGAGCAGTTCTTC. This chain connects TRBV13 to TRBJ2-1, with 8 bases identical to TRBD1. V gave up 2 bases and J gave up 1 base; unmatched junction bases: 7. This CDR3 comprises 17 residues. Germline V gene data show CDR1 as PRHDT and CDR2 as FYEKMQ (reference sequence).